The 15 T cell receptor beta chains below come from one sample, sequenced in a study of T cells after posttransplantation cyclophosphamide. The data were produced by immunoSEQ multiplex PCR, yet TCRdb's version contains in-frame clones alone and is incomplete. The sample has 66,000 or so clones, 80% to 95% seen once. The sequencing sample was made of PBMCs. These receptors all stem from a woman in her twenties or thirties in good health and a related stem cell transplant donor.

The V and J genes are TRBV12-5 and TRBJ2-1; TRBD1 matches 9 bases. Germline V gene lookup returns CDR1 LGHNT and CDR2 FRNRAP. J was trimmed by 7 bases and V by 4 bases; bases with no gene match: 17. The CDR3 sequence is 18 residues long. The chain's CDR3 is CASGSYLPRDRERNEQFF. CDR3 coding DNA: TGTGCTAGTGGTTCCTACCTACCCCGGGACAGGGAACGGAATGAGCAGTTCTTC.

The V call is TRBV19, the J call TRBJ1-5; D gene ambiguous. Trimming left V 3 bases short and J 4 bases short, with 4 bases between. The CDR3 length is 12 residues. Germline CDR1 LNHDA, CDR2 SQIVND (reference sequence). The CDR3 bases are TGTGCCAGTAGTATCCCGAATCAGCCCCAGCATTTT. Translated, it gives CASSIPNQPQHF.

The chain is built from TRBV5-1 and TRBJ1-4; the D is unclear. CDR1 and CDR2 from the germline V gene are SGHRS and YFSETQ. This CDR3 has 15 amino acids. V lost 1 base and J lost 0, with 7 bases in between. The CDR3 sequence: CASSLSGATNEKLFF. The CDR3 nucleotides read TGCGCCAGCAGCTTGTCGGGAGCAACTAATGAAAAACTGTTTTTT.

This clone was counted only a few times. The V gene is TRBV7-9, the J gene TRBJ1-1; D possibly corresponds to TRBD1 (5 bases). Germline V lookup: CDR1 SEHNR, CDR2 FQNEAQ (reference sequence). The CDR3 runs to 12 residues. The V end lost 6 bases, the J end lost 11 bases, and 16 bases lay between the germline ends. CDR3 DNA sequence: TGTGCCAGCAGGGGTCAGGGTTCGGAGGCTTTCTTT. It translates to CASRGQGSEAFF.

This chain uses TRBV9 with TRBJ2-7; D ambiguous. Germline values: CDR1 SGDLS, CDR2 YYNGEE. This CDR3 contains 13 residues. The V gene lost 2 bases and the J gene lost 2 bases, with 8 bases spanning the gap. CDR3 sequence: CASSVAETYEQYF. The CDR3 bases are TGTGCCAGCAGCGTCGCGGAGACCTACGAGCAGTACTTC.

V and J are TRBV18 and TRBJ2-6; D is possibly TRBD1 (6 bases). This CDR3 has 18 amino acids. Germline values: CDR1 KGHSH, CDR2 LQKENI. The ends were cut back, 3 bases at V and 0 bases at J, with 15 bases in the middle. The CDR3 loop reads CASSPGTGLFSGANVLTF. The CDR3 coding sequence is TGTGCCAGCTCACCCGGAACAGGGCTGTTCTCTGGGGCCAACGTCCTGACTTTC. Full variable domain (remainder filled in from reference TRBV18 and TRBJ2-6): NAGVMQNPRHLVRRRGQEARLRCSPMKGHSHVYWYRQLPEEGLKFMVYLQKENIIDESGMPKERFSAEFPKEGPSILRIQQVVRGDSAAYFCASSPGTGLFSGANVLTFGAGSRLTVL.

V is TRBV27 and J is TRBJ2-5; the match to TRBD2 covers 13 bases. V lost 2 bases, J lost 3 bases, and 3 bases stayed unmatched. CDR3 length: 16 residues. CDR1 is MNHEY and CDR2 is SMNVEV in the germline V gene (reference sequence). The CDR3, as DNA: TGTGCCAGCAGTTTACTGACTAGCGGGGGGAAAGAGACCCAGTACTTC. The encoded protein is CASSLLTSGGKETQYF.

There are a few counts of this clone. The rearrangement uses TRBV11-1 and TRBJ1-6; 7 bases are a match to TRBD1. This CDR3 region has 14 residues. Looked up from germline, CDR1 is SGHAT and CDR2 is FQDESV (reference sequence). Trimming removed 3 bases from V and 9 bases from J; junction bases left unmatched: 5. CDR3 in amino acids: CASSLTGHSSPLHF. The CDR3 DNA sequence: TGTGCCAGCAGCTTGACAGGGCACTCTTCACCCCTCCACTTT. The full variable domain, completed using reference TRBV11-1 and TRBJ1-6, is EAEVAQSPRYKITEKSQAVAFWCDPISGHATLYWYRQILGQGPELLVQFQDESVVDDSQLPKDRFSAERLKGVDSTLKIQPAELGDSAMYLCASSLTGHSSPLHFGNGTRLTVT.

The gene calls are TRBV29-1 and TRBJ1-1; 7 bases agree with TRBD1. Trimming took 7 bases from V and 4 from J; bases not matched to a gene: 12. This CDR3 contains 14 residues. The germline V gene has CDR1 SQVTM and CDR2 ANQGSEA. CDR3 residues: CSAIISTGSTEAFF. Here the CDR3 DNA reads TGCAGCGCCATTATCTCGACAGGGTCCACTGAAGCTTTCTTT.

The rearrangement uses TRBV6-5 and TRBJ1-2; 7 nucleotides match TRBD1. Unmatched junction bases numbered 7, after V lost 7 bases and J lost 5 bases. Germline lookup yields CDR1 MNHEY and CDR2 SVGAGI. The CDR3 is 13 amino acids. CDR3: CASIQGGGYGYTF. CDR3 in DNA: TGTGCCAGCATTCAGGGGGGGGGATATGGCTACACCTTC.

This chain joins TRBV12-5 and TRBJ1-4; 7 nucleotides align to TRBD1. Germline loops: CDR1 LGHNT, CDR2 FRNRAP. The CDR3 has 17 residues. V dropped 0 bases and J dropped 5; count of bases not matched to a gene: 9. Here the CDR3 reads CASGLVSKGARNEKLFF. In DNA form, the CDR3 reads TGTGCTAGTGGTTTGGTATCAAAGGGGGCGAGAAATGAAAAACTGTTTTTT.

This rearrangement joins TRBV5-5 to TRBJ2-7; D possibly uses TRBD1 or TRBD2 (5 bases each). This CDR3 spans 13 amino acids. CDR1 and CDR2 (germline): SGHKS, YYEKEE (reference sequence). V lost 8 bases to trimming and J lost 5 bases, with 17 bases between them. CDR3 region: CASNRDQGDEQYF. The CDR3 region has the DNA TGTGCCAGTAACCGGGACCAAGGGGACGAGCAGTACTTC. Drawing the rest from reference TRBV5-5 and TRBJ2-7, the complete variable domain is DAGVTQSPTHLIKTRGQQVTLRCSPISGHKSVSWYQQVLGQGPQFIFQYYEKEERGRGNFPDRFSARQFPNYSSELNVNALLLGDSALYLCASNRDQGDEQYFGPGTRLTVT.

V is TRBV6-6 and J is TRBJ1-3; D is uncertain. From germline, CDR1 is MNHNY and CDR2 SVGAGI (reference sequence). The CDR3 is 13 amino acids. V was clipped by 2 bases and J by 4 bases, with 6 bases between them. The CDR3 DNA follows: TGTGCCAGCAGTTACGTGGGAGGAAACACCATATATTTT. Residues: CASSYVGGNTIYF.

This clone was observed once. The CDR3 coding sequence is TGTGCCAGTAGTATAGGCGGACAGGGGAGGTACGAGCAGTACTTC. It encodes CASSIGGQGRYEQYF. The chain is built from TRBV19 and TRBJ2-7; 9 bases match TRBD1. Germline values: CDR1 LNHDA, CDR2 SQIVND (reference sequence). The length of the CDR3 is 15 residues. V lost 1 base, J lost 4 bases, and 5 bases stayed unmatched.

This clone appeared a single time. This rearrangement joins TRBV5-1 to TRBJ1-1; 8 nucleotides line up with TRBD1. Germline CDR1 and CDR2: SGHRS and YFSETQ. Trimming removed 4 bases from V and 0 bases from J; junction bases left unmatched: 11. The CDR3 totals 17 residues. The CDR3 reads CASSGQGLPLMNTEAFF. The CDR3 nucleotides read TGCGCCAGCAGCGGACAGGGCCTGCCCTTGATGAACACTGAAGCTTTCTTT.